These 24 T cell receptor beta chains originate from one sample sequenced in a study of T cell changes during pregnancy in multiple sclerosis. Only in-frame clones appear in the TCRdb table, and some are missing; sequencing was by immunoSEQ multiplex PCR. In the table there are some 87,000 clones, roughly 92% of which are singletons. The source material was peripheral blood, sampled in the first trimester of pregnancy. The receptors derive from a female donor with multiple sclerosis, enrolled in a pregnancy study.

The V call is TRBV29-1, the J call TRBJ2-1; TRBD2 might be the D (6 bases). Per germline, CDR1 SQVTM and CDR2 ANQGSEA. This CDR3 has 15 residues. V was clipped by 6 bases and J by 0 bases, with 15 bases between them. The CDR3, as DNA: TGCAGCGTAGATTCTAGCGCGAGCTCCTACAATGAGCAGTTCTTC. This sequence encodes CSVDSSASSYNEQFF.

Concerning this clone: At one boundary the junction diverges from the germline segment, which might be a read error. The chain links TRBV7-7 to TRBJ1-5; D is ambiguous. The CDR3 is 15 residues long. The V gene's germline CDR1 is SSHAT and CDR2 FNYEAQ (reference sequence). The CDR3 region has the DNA TGTGCTAGCAGCCGGGGAAACGGGAGCAATCAGCCCCAGCATTTT. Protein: CASSRGNGSNQPQHF.

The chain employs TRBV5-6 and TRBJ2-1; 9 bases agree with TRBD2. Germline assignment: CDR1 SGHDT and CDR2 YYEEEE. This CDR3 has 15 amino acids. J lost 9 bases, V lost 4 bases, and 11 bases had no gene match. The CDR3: CASSPQSGRYGEQFF. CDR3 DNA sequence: TGTGCCAGCAGCCCACAAAGCGGGAGGTACGGTGAGCAGTTCTTC.

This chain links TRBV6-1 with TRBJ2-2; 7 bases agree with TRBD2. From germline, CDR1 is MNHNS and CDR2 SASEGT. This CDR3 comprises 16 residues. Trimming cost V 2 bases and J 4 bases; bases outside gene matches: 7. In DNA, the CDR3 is TGTGCCAGCAGTGAATTGGGGAGGGGAAGCACCGGGGAGCTGTTTTTT. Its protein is CASSELGRGSTGELFF.

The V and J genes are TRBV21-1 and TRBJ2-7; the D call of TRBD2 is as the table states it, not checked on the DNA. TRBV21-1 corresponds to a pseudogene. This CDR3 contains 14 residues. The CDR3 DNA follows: TGTGCCAGCAGCAAATCTGACTCAAACTACGAGCAGTACTTC. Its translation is CASSKSDSNYEQYF.

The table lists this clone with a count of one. The CDR3 bases are TGCAGCGTTGGGGGCAGGGTCTATGGCTACACCTTC. This codes for CSVGGRVYGYTF. The rearrangement uses TRBV29-1 and TRBJ1-2; maybe TRBD1 (5 bases). The germline CDR1 and CDR2 sequences are SQVTM and ANQGSEA. Trimming left V 4 bases short and J 4 bases short, with 10 bases between. The CDR3 sequence is 12 residues long.

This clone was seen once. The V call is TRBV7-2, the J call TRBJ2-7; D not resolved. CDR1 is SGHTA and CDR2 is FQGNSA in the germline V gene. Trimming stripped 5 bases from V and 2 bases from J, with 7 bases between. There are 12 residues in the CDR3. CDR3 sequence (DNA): TGTGCCAGCAGCGCCTCAGCCTACGAGCAGTACTTC. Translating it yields CASSASAYEQYF.

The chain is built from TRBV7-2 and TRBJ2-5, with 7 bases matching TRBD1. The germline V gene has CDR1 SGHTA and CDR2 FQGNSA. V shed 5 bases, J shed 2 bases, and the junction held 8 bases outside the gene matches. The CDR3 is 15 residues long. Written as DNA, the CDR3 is TGTGCCAGCAGCAAGGGACAGCTGAAACAAGAGACCCAGTACTTC. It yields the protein CASSKGQLKQETQYF.

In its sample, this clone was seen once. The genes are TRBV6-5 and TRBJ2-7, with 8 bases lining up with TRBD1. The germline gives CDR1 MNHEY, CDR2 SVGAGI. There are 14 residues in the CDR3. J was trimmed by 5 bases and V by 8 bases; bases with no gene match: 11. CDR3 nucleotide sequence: TGTGCCAGCGGGGGAACAGGGGGTAGGAACGAGCAGTACTTC. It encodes CASGGTGGRNEQYF.

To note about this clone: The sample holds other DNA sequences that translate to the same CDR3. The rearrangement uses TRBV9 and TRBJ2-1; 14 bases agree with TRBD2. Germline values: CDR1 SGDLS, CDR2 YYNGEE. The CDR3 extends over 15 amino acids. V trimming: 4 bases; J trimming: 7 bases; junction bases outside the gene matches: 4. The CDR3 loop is CASSFGLAGGNEQFF. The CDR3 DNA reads TGTGCCAGCAGCTTCGGACTAGCGGGAGGTAATGAGCAGTTCTTC.

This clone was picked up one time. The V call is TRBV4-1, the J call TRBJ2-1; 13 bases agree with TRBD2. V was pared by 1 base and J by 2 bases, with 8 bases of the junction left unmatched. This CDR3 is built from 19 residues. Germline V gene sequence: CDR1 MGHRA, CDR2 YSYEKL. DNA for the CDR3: TGCGCCAGCAGCCAAGTTTGGCAGGGACTAGCGGGAACCTACAATGAGCAGTTCTTC. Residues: CASSQVWQGLAGTYNEQFF.

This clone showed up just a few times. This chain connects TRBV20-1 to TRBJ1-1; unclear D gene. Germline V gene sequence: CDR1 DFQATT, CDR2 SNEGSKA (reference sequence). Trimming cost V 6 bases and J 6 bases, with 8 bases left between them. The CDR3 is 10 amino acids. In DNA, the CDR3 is TGCAGTGCGTCAAGCTCTGAAGCTTTCTTT. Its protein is CSASSSEAFF.

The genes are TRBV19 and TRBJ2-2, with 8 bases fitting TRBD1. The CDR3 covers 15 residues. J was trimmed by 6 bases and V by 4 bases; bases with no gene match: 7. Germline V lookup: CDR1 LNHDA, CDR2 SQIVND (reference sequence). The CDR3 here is CASSRWTGQAGELFF. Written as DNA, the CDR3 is TGTGCCAGTAGTAGGTGGACAGGGCAGGCCGGGGAGCTGTTTTTT.

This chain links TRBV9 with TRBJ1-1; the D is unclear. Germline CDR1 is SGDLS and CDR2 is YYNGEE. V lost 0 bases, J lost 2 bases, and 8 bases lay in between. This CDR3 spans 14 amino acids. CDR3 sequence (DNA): TGTGCCAGCAGCGTAGACGGGTTTAACACTGAAGCTTTCTTT. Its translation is CASSVDGFNTEAFF.

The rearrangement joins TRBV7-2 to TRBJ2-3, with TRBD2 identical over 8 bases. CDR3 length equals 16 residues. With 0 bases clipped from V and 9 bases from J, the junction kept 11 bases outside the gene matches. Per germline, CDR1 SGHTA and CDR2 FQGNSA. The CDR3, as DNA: TGTGCCAGCAGCTTAGCCCCCCTACGGGAGGGCCGAACGCAGTATTTT. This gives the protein CASSLAPLREGRTQYF. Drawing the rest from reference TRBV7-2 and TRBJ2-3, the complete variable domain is GAGVSQSPSNKVTEKGKDVELRCDPISGHTALYWYRQSLGQGLEFLIYFQGNSAPDKSGLPSDRFSAERTGGSVSTLTIQRTQQEDSAVYLCASSLAPLREGRTQYFGPGTRLTVL.

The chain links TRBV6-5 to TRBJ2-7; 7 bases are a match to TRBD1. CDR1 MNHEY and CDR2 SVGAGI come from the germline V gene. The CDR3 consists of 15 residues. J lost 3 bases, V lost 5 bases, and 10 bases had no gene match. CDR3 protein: CASSPQDRSYYEQYF. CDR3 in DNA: TGTGCCAGCAGTCCTCAGGACAGGTCTTACTACGAGCAGTACTTC.

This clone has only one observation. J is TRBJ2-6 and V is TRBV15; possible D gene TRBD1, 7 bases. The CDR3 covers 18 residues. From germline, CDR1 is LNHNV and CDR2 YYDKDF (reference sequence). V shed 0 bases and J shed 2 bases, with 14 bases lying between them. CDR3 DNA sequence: TGTGCCACCAGCAGAGAAGGGCAGGGGGGCGCTGGGGCCAACGTCCTGACTTTC. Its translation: CATSREGQGGAGANVLTF.

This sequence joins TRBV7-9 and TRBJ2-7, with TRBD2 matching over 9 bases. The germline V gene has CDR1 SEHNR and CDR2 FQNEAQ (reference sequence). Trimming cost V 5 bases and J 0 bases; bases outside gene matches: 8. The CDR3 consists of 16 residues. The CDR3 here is CASSTRTSVSSYEQYF. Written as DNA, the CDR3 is TGTGCCAGCAGCACCCGGACTAGCGTCTCCTCCTACGAGCAGTACTTC. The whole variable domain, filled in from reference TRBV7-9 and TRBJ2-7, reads DTGVSQNPRHKITKRGQNVTFRCDPISEHNRLYWYRQTLGQGPEFLTYFQNEAQLEKSRLLSDRFSAERPKGSFSTLEIQRTEQGDSAMYLCASSTRTSVSSYEQYFGPGTRLTVT.

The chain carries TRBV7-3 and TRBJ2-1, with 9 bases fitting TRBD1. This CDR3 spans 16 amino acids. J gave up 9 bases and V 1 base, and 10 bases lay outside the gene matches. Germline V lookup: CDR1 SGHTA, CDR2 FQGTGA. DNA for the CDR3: TGTGCCAGCAGCTTAAATCCCCCGACAGGGGGTGGTGAGCAGTTCTTC. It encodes CASSLNPPTGGGEQFF.

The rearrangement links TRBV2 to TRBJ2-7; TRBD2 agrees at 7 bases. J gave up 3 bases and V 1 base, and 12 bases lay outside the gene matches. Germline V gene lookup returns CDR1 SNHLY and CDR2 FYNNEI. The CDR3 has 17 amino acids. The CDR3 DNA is TGTGCCAGCAGTGAAGGGGTTTCCACTAGCGCGTACTACGAGCAGTACTTC. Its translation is CASSEGVSTSAYYEQYF.

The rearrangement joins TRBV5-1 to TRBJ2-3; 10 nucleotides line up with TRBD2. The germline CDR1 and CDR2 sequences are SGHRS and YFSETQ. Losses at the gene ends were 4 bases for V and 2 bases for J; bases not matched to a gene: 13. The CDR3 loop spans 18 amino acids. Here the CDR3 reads CASSQTTSGRAYTDTQYF. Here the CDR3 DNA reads TGCGCCAGCAGCCAGACCACAAGCGGGAGGGCTTACACAGATACGCAGTATTTT.

In nucleotides, the CDR3 is TGTGCCAGCAGCTTAGCAGGGACAGCCTCCTACGAGCAGTACTTC. Translation gives CASSLAGTASYEQYF. V usage is TRBV7-8 and J usage is TRBJ2-7; TRBD1 aligns across 7 bases. Germline V gives CDR1 SGHVS, CDR2 FQNEAQ. The CDR3 has 15 residues. The trim removed 0 bases at V and 0 bases at J, leaving 2 bases unmatched.

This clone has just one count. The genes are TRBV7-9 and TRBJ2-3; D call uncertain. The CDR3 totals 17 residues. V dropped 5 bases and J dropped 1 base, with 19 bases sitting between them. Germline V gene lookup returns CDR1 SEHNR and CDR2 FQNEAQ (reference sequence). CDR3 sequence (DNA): TGTGCCAGCAGCCCGCCCCGGTGGTCGGCGGGCACAGATACGCAGTATTTT. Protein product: CASSPPRWSAGTDTQYF.

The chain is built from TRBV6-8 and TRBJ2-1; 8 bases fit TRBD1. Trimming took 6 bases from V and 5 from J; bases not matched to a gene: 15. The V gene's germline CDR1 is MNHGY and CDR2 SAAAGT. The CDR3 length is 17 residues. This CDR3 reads CASSPAPGTGKDNEQFF. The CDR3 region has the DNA TGTGCCAGCAGCCCTGCGCCCGGGACAGGAAAAGACAATGAGCAGTTCTTC.